This record looks at one T cell receptor beta chain sequence and its context. This sample is drawn from a study of blood T cell repertoires in COVID-19. Assay: immunoSEQ multiplex PCR; the TCRdb copy retains only in-frame clones and omits some. The repertoire holds roughly 400,000 clones, with roughly 87% as singletons. CDR3 length: 16 residues. V lost 4 bases and J 0 bases, leaving 15 bases between the germline ends. From germline, CDR1 is SGHNT and CDR2 YYREEE (reference sequence). The receptor's source is a man younger than 30 who had recovered from COVID-19. The chain links TRBV5-4 to TRBJ2-3; a possible D gene is TRBD1 (6 bases). The sequenced sample was PBMCs or T cells enriched from blood (not recorded which). CDR3 amino acids: CASSHGQTPSTDTQYF. CDR3 DNA: TGTGCCAGCAGCCACGGACAGACTCCTAGCACAGATACGCAGTATTTT.